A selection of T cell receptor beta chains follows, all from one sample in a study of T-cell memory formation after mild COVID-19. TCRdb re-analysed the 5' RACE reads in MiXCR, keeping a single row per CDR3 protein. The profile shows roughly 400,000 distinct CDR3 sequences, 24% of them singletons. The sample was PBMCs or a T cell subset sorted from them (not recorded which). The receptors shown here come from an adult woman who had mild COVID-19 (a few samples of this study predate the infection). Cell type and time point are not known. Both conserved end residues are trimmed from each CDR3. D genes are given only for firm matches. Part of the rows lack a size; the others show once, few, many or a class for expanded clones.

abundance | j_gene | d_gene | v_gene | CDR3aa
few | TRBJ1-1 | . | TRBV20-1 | SARADEAF
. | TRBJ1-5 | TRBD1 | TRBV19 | ASSIGKGASNQPQH
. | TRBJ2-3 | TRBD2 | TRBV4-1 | ASSQGVTSGLTDTQY
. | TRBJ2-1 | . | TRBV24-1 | ATSDGHSYGQF
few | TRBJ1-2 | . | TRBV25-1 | ASSENQGFHT
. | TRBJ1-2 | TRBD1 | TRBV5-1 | ASSYGQAHGYT
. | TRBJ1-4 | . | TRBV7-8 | ASSLVGGKLF
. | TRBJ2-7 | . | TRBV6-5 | ASTWGPTYEQY
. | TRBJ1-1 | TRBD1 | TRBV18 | ASSPEAGGEEAF
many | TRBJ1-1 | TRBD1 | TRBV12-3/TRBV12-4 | ASSLGQTNTEAF
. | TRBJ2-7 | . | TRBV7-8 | ASSLSGLRSYEQY
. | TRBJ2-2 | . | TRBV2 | ASNEVGITGELF
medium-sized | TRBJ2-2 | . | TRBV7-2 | ASSLRERGTGELF
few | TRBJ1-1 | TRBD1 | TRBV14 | ASSRERAQGAITEAF
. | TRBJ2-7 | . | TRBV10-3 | AISESKKNYEQY
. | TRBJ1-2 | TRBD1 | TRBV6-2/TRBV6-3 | ASWTGTYGYT
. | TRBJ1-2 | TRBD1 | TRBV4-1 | ASSQALLGQGNYGYT
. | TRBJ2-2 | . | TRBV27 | ASSLRLILDTGELF
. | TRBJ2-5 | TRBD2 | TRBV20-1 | SARRAGGLRETQY
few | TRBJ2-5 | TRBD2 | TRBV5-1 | ASTPGGGGVPKETQY
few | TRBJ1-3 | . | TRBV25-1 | ASSAPQPGEVNTIY
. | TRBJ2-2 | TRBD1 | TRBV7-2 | ASSDRFRGTGELF
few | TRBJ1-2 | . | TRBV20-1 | SASWGYGYT
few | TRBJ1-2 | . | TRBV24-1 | ATSDGAGVRGYT
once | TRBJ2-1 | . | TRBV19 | ASSYSAGEQF
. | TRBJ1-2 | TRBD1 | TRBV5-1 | ASSLRDRGNYT